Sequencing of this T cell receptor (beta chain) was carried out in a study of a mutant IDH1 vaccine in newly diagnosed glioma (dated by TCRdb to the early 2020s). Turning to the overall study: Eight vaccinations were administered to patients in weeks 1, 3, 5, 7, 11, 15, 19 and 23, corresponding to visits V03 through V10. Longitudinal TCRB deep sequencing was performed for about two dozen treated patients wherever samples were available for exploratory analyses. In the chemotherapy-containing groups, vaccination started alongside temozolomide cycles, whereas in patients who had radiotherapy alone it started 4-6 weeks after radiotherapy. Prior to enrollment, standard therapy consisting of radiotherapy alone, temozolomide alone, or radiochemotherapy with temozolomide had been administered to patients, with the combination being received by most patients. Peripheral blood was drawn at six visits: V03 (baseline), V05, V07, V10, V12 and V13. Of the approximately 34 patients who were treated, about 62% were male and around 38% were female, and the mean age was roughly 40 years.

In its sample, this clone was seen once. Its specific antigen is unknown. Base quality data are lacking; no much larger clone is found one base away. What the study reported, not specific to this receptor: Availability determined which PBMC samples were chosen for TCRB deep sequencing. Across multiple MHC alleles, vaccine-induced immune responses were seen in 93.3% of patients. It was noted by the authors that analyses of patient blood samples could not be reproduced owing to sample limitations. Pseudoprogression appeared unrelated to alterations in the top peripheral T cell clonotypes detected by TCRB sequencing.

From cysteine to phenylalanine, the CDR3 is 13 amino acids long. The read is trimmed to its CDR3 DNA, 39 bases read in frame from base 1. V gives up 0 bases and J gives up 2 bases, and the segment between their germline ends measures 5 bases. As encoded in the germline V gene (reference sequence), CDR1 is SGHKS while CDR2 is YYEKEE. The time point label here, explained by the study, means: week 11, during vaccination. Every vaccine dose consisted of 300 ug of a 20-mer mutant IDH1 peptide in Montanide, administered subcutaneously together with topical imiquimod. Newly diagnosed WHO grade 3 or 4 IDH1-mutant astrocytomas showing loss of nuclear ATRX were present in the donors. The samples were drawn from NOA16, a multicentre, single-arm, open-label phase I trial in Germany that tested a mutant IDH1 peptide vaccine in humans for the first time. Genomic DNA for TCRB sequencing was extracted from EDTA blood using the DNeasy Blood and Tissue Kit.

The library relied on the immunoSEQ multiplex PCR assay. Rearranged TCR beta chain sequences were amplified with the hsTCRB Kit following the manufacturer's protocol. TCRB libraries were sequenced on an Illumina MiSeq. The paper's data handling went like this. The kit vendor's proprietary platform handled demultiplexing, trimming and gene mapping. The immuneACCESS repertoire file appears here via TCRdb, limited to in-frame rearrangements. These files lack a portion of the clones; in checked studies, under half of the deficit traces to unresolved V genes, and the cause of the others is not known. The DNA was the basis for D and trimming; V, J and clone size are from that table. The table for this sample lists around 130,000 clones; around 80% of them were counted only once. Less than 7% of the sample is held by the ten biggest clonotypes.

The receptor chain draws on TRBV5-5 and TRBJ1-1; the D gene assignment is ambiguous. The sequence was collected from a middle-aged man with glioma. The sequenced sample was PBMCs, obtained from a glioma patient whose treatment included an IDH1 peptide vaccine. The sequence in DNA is TGTGCCAGCAGCTTGGGTCCTAACACTGAAGCTTTCTTT. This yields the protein CASSLGPNTEAFF.